This T cell receptor beta chain came from a study of shared clonotypes between healthy human individuals. Study observations and caveats: Memory subsets had estimated richness that was generally smaller than that of naive subsets. Among donors, the sharing of clonotypes was expected to be influenced by sequencing depth.

Original processing notes: Filtering was not the same, since immunoSEQ gave junction-only sequences without quality scores. Generated by immunoSEQ multiplex PCR, the TCRdb table keeps only in-frame clones and is missing some. For V, J and clone size, that table is used; D and trimming come from the DNA. Of more than 2 million clones listed, about 94% are singletons. CDR1 and CDR2 from the germline V gene are MDHEN and SYDVKM. The CDR3 totals 15 residues. With 4 bases removed from V and 1 base from J, the gap between germline ends came to 12 bases. CD4+ cell separation produced CD45RA+ naive and CD45RA-negative memory subsets. As regards this clone: Its antigen is unidentified.

The chain carries TRBV28 and TRBJ2-3; D is unclear. Input material: naive CD4+ T cells sorted from blood. Sample subset: CD45RA+ positively selected. This receptor was obtained from a man younger than 35 in good health. The CDR3 is CASSSPIPRTDTQYF. The CDR3 DNA follows: TGTGCCAGCAGTTCACCCATTCCTCGCACAGATACGCAGTATTTT.